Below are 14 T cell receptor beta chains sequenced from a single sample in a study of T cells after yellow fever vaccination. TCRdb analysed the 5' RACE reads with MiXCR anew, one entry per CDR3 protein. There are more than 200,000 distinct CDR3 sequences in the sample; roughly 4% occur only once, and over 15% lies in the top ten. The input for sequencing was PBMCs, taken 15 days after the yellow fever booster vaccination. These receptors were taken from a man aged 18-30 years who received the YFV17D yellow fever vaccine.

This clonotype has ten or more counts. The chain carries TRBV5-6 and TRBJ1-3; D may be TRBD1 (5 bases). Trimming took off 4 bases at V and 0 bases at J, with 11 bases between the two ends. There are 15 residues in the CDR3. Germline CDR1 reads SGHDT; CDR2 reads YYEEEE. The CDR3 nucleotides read TGTGCCAGCAGCAGGGACTGGAGCTCTGGAAACACCATATATTTT. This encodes CASSRDWSSGNTIYF. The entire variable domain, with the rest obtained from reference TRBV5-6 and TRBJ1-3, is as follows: DAGVTQSPTHLIKTRGQQVTLRCSPKSGHDTVSWYQQALGQGPQFIFQYYEEEERQRGNFPDRFSGHQFPNYSSELNVNALLLGDSALYLCASSRDWSSGNTIYFGEGSWLTVV.

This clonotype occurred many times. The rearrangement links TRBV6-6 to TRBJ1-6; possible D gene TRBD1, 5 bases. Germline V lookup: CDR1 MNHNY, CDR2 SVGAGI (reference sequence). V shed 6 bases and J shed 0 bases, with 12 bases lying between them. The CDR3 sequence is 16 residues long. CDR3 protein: CASRSRQSSYNSPLHF. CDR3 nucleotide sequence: TGTGCCAGCAGGTCACGACAGAGCTCCTATAATTCACCCCTCCACTTT.

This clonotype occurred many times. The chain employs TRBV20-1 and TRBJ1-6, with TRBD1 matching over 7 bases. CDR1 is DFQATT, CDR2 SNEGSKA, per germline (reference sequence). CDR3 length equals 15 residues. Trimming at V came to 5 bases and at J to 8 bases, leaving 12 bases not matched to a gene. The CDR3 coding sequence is TGCAGTGCTTACAATCCGCAGGGGGGGCATTCACCCCTCCACTTT. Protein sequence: CSAYNPQGGHSPLHF.

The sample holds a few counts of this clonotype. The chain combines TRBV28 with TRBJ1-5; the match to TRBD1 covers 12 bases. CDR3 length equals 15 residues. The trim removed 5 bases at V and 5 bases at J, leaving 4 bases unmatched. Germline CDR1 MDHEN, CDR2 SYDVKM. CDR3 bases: TGTGCCAGCAGTACTGGGACAGGGGGCGATCAGCCCCAGCATTTT. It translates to CASSTGTGGDQPQHF.

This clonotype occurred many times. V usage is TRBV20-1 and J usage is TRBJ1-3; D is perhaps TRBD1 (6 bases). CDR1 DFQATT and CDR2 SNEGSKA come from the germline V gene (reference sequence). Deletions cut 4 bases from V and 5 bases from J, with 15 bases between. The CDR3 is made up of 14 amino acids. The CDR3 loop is CSATQQGWRNTIYF. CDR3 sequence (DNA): TGCAGTGCTACCCAACAGGGATGGCGAAACACCATATATTTT.

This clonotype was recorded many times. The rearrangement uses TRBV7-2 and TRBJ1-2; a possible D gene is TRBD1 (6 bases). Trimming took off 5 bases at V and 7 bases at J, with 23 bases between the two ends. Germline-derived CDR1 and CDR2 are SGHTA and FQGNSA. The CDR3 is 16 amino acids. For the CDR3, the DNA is TGTGCCAGCAGCCCTCTAGGGGGACGCCAGTATTCTGGCTACACCTTC. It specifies CASSPLGGRQYSGYTF.

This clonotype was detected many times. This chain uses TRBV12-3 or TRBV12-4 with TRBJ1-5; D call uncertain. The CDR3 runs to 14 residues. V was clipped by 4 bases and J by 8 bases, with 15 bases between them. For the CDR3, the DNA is TGTGCCAGCAGTTCTAGCGGGTCCGGGGAGCCCCAGCATTTT. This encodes CASSSSGSGEPQHF.

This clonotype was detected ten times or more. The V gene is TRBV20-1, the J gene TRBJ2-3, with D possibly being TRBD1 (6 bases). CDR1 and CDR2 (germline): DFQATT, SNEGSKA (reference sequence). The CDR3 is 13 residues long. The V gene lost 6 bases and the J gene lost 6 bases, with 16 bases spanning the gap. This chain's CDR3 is CSAGAPGWDTQYF. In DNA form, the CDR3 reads TGCAGTGCGGGGGCCCCCGGTTGGGATACGCAGTATTTT.

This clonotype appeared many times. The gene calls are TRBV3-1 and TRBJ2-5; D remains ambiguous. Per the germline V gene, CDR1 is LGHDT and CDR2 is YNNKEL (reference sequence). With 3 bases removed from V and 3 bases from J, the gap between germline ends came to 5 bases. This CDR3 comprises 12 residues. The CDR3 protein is CASSHFEETQYF. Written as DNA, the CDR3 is TGTGCCAGCAGCCACTTCGAAGAGACCCAGTACTTC.

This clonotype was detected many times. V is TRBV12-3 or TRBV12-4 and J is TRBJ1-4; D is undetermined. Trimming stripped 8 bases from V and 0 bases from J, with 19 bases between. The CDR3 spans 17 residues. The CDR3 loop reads CASAGRAGYATNEKLFF. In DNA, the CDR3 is TGTGCCAGCGCGGGGAGGGCAGGATATGCAACTAATGAAAAACTGTTTTTT.

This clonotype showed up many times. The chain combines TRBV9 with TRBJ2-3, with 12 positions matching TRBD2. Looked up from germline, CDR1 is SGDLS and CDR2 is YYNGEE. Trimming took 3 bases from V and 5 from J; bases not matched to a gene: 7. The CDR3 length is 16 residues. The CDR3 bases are TGTGCCAGCAGCGAGCTAGCGGGGGGGCCAGGAGATACGCAGTATTTT. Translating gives CASSELAGGPGDTQYF.

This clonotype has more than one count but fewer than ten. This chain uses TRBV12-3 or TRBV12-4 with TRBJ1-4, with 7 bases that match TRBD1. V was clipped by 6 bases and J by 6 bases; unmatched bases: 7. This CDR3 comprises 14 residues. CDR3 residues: CASRKTGEDEKLFF. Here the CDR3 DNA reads TGTGCCAGCAGAAAAACAGGGGAGGATGAAAAACTGTTTTTT.

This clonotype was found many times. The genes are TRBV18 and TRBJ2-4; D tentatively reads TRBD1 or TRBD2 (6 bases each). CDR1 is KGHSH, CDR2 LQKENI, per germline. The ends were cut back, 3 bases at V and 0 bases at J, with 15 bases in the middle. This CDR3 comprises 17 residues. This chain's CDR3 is CASSPTGGPLAKNIQYF. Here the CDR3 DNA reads TGTGCCAGCTCACCTACCGGGGGCCCCTTAGCCAAAAACATTCAGTACTTC.

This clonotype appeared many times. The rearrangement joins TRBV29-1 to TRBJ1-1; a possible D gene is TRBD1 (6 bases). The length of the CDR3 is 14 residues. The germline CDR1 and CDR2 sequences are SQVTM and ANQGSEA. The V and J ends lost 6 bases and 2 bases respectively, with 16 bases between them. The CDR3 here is CSVTLLGANTEAFF. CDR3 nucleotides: TGCAGCGTGACCCTATTGGGGGCTAACACTGAAGCTTTCTTT. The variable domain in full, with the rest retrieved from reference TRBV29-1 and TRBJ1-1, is SAVISQKPSRDICQRGTSLTIQCQVDSQVTMMFWYRQQPGQSLTLIATANQGSEATYESGFVIDKFPISRPNLTFSTLTVSNMSPEDSSIYLCSVTLLGANTEAFFGQGTRLTVV.